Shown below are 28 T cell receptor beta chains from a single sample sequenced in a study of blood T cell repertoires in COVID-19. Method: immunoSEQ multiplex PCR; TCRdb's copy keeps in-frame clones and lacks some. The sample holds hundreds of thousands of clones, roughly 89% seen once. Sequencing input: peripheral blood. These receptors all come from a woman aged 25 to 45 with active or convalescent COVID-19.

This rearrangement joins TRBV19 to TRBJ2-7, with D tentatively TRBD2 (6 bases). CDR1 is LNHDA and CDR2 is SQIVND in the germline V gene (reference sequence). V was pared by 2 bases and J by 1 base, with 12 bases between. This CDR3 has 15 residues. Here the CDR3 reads CASSITGLASYEQYF. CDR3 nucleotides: TGTGCCAGTAGTATAACCGGCCTAGCGTCCTACGAGCAGTACTTC.

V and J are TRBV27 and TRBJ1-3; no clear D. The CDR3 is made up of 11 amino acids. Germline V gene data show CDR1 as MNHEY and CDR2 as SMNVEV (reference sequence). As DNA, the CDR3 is TGTGATGAGAGAACTGGAAACACCATATATTTT. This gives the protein CDERTGNTIYF.

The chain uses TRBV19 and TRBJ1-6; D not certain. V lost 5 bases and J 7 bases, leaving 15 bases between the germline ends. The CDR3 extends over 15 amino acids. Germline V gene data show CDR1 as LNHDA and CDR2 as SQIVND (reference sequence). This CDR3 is CASSGYDLQNSPLHF. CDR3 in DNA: TGTGCCAGTAGTGGGTATGACCTACAGAATTCACCCCTCCACTTT.

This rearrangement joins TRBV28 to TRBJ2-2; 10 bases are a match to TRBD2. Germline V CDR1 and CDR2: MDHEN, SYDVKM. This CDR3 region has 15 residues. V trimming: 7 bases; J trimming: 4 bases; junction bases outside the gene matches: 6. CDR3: CASNMGLAFTGELFF. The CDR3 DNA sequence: TGTGCCAGCAACATGGGACTAGCGTTCACCGGGGAGCTGTTTTTT.

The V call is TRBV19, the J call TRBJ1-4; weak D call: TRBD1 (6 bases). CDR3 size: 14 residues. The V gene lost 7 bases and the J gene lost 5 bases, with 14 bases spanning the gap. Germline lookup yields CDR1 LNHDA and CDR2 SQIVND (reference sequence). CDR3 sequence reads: CASTPGGGNEKLFF. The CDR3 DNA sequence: TGTGCCAGTACCCCTGGGGGCGGAAATGAAAAACTGTTTTTT.

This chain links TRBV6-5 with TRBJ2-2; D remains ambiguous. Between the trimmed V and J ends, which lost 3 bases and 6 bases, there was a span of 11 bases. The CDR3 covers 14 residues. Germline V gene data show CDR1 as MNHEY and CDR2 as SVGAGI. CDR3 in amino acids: CASSYGGPPGELFF. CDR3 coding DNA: TGTGCCAGCAGTTATGGTGGGCCCCCCGGGGAGCTGTTTTTT.

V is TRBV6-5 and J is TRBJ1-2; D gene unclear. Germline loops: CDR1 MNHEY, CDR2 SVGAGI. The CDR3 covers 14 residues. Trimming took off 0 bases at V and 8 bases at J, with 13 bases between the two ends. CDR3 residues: CASSYSNFRKGYTF. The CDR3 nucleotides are TGTGCCAGCAGTTACTCGAACTTCCGAAAGGGCTACACCTTC.

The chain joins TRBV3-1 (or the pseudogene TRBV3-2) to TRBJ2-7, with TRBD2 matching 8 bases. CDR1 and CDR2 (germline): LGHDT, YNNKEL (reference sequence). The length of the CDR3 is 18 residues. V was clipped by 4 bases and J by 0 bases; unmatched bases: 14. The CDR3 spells CASSPLWDIAGSSYEQYF. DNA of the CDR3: TGTGCCAGCAGCCCCCTTTGGGATATAGCGGGGAGCTCCTACGAGCAGTACTTC.

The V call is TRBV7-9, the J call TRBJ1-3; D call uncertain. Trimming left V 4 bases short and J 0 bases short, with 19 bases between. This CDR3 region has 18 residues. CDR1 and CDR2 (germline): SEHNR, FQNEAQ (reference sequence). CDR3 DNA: TGTGCCAGCAGCTATTTCTTCCCTGACTTCAACTCTGGAAACACCATATATTTT. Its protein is CASSYFFPDFNSGNTIYF. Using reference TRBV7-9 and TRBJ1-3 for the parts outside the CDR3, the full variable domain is DTGVSQNPRHKITKRGQNVTFRCDPISEHNRLYWYRQTLGQGPEFLTYFQNEAQLEKSRLLSDRFSAERPKGSFSTLEIQRTEQGDSAMYLCASSYFFPDFNSGNTIYFGEGSWLTVV.

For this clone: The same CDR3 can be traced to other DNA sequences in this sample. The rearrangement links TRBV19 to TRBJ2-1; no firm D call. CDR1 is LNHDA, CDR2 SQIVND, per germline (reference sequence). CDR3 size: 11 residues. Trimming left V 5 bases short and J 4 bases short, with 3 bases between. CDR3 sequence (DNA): TGTGCCAGTAGTCGGTACAATGAGCAGTTCTTC. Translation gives CASSRYNEQFF.

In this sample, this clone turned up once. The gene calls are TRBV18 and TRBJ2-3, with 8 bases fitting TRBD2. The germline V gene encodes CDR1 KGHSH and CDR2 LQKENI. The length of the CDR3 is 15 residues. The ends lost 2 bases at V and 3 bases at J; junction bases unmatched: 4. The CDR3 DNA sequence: TGTGCCAGCTCACCAACGGGGGGGCAGACAGATACGCAGTATTTT. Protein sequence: CASSPTGGQTDTQYF.

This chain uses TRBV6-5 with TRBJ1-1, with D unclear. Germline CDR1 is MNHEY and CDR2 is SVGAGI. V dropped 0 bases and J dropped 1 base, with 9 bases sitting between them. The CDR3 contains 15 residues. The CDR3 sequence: CASSYSLDWNTEAFF. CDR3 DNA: TGTGCCAGCAGTTACTCCCTGGACTGGAACACTGAAGCTTTCTTT.

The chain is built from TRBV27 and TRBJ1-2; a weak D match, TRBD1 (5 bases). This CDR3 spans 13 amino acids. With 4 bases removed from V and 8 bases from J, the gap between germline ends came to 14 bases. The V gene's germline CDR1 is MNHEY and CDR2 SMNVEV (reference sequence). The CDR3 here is CASSSQALTGYTF. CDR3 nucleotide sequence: TGTGCCAGCAGTTCACAGGCCCTTACCGGCTACACCTTC.

CDR3: CASSQDPTSGAYNSPLHF. The CDR3 nucleotides read TGCGCCAGCAGCCAAGATCCCACGTCGGGGGCCTATAATTCACCCCTCCACTTT. The J gene is TRBJ1-6, the V gene TRBV4-1; D is perhaps TRBD1 (5 bases). Trimming took 0 bases from V and 2 from J, leaving 14 bases between them. Germline lookup yields CDR1 MGHRA and CDR2 YSYEKL. CDR3 length: 18 residues.

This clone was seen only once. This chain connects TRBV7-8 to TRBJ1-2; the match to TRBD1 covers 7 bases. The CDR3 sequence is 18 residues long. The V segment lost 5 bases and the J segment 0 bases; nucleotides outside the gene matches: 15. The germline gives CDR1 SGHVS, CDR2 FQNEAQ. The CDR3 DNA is TGTGCCAGCAGCCAAAGTGGGACAGCTATACCTACTAACTATGGCTACACCTTC. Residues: CASSQSGTAIPTNYGYTF.

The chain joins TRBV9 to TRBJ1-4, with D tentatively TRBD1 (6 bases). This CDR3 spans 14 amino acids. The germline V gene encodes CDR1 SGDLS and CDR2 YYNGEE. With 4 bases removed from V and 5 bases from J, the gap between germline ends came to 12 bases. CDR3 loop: CASSRGIPNEKLFF. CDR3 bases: TGTGCCAGCAGCAGGGGGATTCCGAATGAAAAACTGTTTTTT.

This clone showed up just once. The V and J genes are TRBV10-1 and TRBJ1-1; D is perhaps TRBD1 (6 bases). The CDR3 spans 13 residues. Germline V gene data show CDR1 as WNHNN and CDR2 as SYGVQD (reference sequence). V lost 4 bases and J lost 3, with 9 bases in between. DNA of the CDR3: TGCGCCAGCAGTGGAGCAGGGGACACTGAAGCTTTCTTT. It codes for CASSGAGDTEAFF.

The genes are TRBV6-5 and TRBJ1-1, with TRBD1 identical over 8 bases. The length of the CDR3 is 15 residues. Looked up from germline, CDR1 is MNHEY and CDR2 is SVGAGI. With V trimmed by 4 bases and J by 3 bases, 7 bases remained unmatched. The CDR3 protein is CASSFTYRGDTEAFF. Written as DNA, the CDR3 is TGTGCCAGCAGTTTCACCTACAGGGGGGACACTGAAGCTTTCTTT.

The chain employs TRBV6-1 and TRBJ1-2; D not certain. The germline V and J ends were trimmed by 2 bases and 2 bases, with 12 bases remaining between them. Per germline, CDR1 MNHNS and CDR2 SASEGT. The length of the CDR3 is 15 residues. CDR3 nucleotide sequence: TGTGCCAGCAGTGAAATGAGACACGTAAACTATGGCTACACCTTC. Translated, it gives CASSEMRHVNYGYTF.

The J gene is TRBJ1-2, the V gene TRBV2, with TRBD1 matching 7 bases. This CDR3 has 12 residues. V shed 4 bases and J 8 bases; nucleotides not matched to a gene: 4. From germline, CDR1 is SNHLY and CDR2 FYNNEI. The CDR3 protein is CASSAGGSGYTF. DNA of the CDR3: TGTGCCAGCAGTGCAGGGGGTTCGGGCTACACCTTC.

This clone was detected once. In DNA form, the CDR3 reads TGTGCCAGTAGTTCAGAATCCAATCAGCCCCAGCATTTT. Translation: CASSSESNQPQHF. This chain uses TRBV19 with TRBJ1-5; D not resolved. The CDR3 runs to 13 residues. The germline V gene encodes CDR1 LNHDA and CDR2 SQIVND (reference sequence). V lost 5 bases, J lost 3 bases, and 8 bases lay in between.

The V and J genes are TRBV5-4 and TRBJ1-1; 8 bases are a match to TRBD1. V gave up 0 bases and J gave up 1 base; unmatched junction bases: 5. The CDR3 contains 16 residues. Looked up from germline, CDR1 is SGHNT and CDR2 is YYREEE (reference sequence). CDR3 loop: CASSLGVGQENTEAFF. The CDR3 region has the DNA TGTGCCAGCAGCTTGGGAGTGGGACAGGAGAACACTGAAGCTTTCTTT.

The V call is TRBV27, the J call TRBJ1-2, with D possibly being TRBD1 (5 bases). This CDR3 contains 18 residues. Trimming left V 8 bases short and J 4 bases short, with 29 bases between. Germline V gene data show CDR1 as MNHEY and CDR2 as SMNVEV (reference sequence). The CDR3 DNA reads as TGTGCCAGCCCGTGTGACCCCGAATTTATCACGCAGGGCTATGGCTACACCTTC. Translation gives CASPCDPEFITQGYGYTF.

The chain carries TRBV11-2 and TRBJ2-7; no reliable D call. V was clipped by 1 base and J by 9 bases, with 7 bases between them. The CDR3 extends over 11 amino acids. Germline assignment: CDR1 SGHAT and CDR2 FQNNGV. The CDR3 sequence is CASSLGAGQYF. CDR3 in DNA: TGTGCCAGCAGCTTAGGCGCCGGGCAGTACTTC.

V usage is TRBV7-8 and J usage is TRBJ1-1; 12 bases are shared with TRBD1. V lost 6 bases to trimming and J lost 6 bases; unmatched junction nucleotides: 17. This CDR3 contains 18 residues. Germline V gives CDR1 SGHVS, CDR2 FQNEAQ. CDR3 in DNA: TGTGCCAGCAGGAGGGACAGGGGGCTCACCTCCGGTTACGCTGAAGCTTTCTTT. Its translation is CASRRDRGLTSGYAEAFF.

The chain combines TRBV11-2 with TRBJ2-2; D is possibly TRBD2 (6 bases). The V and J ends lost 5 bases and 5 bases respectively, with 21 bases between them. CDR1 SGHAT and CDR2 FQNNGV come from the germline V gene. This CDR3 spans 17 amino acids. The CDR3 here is CASSPEGYGGVTGELFF. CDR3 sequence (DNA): TGTGCCAGCAGCCCAGAGGGGTATGGAGGGGTAACCGGGGAGCTGTTTTTT.

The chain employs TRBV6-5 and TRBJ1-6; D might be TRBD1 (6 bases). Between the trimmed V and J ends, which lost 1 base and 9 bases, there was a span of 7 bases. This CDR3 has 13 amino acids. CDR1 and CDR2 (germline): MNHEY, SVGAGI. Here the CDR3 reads CASSYWTVSPLHF. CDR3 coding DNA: TGTGCCAGCAGTTACTGGACAGTTTCACCCCTCCACTTT.

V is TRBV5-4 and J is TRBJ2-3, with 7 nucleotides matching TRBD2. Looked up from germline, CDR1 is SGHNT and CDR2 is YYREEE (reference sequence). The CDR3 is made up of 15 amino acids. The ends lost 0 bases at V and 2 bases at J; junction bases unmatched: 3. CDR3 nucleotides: TGTGCCAGCAGCTTGGCAGCGGGGAACACAGATACGCAGTATTTT. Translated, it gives CASSLAAGNTDTQYF.